These T cell receptor beta chains were read from a single sample in a study of cytomegalovirus exposure and HLA in healthy donors. The repertoire was sequenced with immunoSEQ multiplex PCR; TCRdb's copy has only in-frame clones and lacks some. The sample holds about 98,000 clones; 69% are singletons and the top ten take around 1.3%. The sample consisted of PBMCs. These receptors originate from a female donor in good health and CMV-seronegative. Each CDR3 is given with its conserved first and last residue. D genes are given only for firm matches. Not all rows give a size; the values are once, few, many and, for expanded clones, a class.

>TRBV5-1|NA|16|TRBJ2-1|NA
TGCGCCAGCAGCTTGGATAGCGGTAGCTCCTACAATGAGCAGTTCTTC
CASSLDSGSSYNEQFF
>TRBV30|NA|13|TRBJ1-5|NA
TGTGCCTGGAGTACAACGACAGCCCAGCCCCAGCATTTT
CAWSTTTAQPQHF
>TRBV6-6|NA|14|TRBJ2-7|NA
TGTGCCAGCCGGGGGGCGGACAGGGTCTACGAGCAGTACTTC
CASRGADRVYEQYF
>TRBV7-3|TRBD2|12|TRBJ2-7|NA
TGTGCCAGCAGCGCAACTAGCGGCGAGCAGTACTTC
CASSATSGEQYF
>TRBV5-5|TRBD2|18|TRBJ2-1|NA
TGTGCCAGCAGCTTGGGACCGGGACTAGCGGGAGGGAACAATGAGCAGTTCTTC
CASSLGPGLAGGNNEQFF
>TRBV4-1|TRBD2|15|TRBJ2-4|NA
TGCGCCAGCAGCCTCCTAGCGGGAGGTTGGGACATTCAGTACTTC
CASSLLAGGWDIQYF
>TRBV4-3|NA|15|TRBJ2-3|NA
TGCGCCAGCAGCCACAACGACAGGAGCACAGATACGCAGTATTTT
CASSHNDRSTDTQYF
>TRBV15|NA|13|TRBJ2-7|NA
TGTGCCACCAGCAGAGTGGAGATGAACGAGCAGTACTTC
CATSRVEMNEQYF
>TRBV29-1|NA|16|TRBJ1-1|NA
TGCAGCGTTGGGAGAAGTGATAGACGGGTGAACACTGAAGCTTTCTTT
CSVGRSDRRVNTEAFF
>TRBV11-3|NA|13|TRBJ1-1|NA
TGTGCCAGCAGCTTAGTAGTGAACACTGAAGCTTTCTTT
CASSLVVNTEAFF
>TRBV29-1|TRBD2|14|TRBJ2-5|NA
TGCAGCGTTGGAGGACTAGCCGTACAAGAGACCCAGTACTTC
CSVGGLAVQETQYF
>TRBV28|NA|15|TRBJ1-1|NA
TGTGCCAGCTCCCAACCATCGTGGAGGGGCACTGAAGCTTTCTTT
CASSQPSWRGTEAFF
>TRBV27|NA|14|TRBJ2-1|many
TGTGCCAGCAGTCGCAAACAGGGTAGCAATGAGCAGTTCTTC
CASSRKQGSNEQFF
>TRBV13|TRBD2|16|TRBJ2-5|NA
TGTGCCAGCAGCCCGTGGATTGCGGGAGGTATGGAGACCCAGTACTTC
CASSPWIAGGMETQYF
>TRBV7-2|NA|13|TRBJ1-1|NA
TGTGCCAGCAGCTTCCAGGGCGACACTGAAGCTTTCTTT
CASSFQGDTEAFF